This T cell receptor beta chain was observed in a study of Graves' ophthalmopathy and Graves' hyperthyroidism. Study-level findings and limits: Ophthalmopathy versus stable hyperthyroidism: 13-signature model gave around 90% sensitivity, approximately 80% specificity.

Trimming pared 7 bases from V and 6 bases from J, leaving 13 bases between. CDR1 and CDR2 from the germline V gene are MNHEY and SVGEGT. The CDR3 runs 13 residues. On this clonotype: Its target is unknown.

Amplification of the TCR beta CDR3 regions used RNA transcripts (as template). Amplification began with first-round RT-PCR using HTBI primers, then second-round multiplex PCR was performed. TCRdb reanalysed the multiplex PCR reads using MiXCR and keeps one entry per CDR3 protein. The profile covers around 1,200,000 distinct CDR3 sequences, with about two fifths appearing a single time and approximately 10% taken by the ten largest. Sequences were obtained from peripheral blood or thyroid tissue (not recorded which). The TCR comes from an adult man with Graves' hyperthyroidism. J is TRBJ1-5 and V is TRBV6-2 or TRBV6-3; D is possibly TRBD1 (5 bases). CDR3 sequence reads: CASIGGHSQPQHF. CDR3 coding DNA: TGTGCCAGCATCGGCGGACACTCTCAGCCCCAGCATTTT.